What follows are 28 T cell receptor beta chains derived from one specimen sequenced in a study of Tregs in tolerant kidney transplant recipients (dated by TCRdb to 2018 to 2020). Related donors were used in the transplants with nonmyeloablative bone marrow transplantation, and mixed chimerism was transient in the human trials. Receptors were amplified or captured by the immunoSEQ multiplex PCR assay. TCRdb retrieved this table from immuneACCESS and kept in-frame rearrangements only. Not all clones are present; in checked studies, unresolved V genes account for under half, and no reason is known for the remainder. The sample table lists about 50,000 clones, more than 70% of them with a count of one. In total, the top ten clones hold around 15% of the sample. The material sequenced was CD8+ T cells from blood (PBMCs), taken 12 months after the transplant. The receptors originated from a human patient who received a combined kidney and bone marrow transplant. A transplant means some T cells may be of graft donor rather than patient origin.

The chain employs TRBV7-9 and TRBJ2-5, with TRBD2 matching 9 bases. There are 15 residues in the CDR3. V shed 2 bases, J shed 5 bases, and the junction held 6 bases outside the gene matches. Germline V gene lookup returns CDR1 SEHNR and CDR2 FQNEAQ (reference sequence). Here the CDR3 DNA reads TGTGCCAGCAGCTTACTAGCGGGGATCAGGGAGACCCAGTACTTC. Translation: CASSLLAGIRETQYF.

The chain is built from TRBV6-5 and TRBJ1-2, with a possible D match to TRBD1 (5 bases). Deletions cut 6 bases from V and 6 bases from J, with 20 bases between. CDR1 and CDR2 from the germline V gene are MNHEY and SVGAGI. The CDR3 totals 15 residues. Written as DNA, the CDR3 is TGTGCCAGCAGCCCCCTAGGATGGGGGGACGATGGCTACACCTTC. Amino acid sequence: CASSPLGWGDDGYTF.

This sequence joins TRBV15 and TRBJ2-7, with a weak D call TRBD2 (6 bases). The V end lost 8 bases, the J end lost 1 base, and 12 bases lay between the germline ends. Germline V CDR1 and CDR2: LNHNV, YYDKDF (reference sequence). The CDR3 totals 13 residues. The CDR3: CATAPAGSYEQYF. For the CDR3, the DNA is TGTGCCACCGCGCCTGCGGGGTCCTACGAGCAGTACTTC.

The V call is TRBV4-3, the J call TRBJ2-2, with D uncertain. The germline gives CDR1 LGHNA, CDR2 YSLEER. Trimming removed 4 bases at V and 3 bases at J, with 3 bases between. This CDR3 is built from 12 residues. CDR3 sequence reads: CASSPYTGELFF. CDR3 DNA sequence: TGCGCCAGCAGCCCCTACACCGGGGAGCTGTTTTTT.

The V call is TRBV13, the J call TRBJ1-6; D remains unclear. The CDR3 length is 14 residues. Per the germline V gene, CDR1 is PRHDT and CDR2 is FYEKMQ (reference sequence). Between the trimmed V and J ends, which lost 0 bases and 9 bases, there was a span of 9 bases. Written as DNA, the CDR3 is TGTGCCAGCAGCTTAGGGACAAAGTCTTCACCCCTCCACTTT. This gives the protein CASSLGTKSSPLHF. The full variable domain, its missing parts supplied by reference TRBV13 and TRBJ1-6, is AAGVIQSPRHLIKEKRETATLKCYPIPRHDTVYWYQQGPGQDPQFLISFYEKMQSDKGSIPDRFSAQQFSDYHSELNMSSLELGDSALYFCASSLGTKSSPLHFGNGTRLTVT.

The CDR3 nucleotides are TGTGCCAGCAGGGGGGCTAGCGGGAGAGGAGAGCAGTTCTTC. Its protein product is CASRGASGRGEQFF. The chain uses TRBV2 and TRBJ2-1; 10 bases align to TRBD2. J gave up 10 bases and V 6 bases, and 9 bases lay outside the gene matches. CDR1 and CDR2 (germline): SNHLY, FYNNEI. The CDR3 contains 14 residues.

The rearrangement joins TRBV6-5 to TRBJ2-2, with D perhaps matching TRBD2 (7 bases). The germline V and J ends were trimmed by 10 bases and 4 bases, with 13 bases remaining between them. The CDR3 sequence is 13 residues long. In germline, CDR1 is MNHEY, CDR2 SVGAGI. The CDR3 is CATGGSPTGELFF. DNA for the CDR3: TGTGCCACGGGGGGCAGTCCCACCGGGGAGCTGTTTTTT.

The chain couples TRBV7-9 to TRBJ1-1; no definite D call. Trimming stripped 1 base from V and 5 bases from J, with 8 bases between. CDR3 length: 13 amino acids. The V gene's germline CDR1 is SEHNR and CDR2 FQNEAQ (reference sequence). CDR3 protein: CASSLGGSTEAFF. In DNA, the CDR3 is TGTGCCAGCAGCTTAGGAGGGAGTACTGAAGCTTTCTTT. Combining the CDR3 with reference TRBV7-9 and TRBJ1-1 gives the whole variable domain DTGVSQNPRHKITKRGQNVTFRCDPISEHNRLYWYRQTLGQGPEFLTYFQNEAQLEKSRLLSDRFSAERPKGSFSTLEIQRTEQGDSAMYLCASSLGGSTEAFFGQGTRLTVV.

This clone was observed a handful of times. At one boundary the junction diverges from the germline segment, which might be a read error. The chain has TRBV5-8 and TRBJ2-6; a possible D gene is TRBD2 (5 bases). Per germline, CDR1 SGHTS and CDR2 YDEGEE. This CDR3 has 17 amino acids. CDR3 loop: CASSQEGGLSGANVLTF. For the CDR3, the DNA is TGCGCCAGCAGCCAAGAAGGCGGGCTCTCTGGGGCCAACGTCCTGACTTTC.

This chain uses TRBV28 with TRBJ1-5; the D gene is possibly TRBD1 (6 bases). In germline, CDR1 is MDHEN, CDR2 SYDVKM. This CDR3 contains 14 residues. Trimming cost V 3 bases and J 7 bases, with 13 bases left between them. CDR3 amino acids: CASSFLTGSQPQHF. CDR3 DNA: TGTGCCAGCAGTTTCTTAACAGGGAGCCAGCCCCAGCATTTT. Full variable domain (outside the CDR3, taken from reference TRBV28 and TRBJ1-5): DVKVTQSSRYLVKRTGEKVFLECVQDMDHENMFWYRQDPGLGLRLIYFSYDVKMKEKGDIPEGYSVSREKKERFSLILESASTNQTSMYLCASSFLTGSQPQHFGDGTRLSIL.

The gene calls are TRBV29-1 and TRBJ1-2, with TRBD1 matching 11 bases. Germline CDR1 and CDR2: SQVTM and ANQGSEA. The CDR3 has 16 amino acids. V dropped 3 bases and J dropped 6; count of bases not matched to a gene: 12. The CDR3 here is CSVDWTGGHSFNGYTF. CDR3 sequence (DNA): TGCAGCGTTGACTGGACAGGGGGCCATTCCTTTAATGGCTACACCTTC. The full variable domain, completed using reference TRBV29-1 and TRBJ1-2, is SAVISQKPSRDICQRGTSLTIQCQVDSQVTMMFWYRQQPGQSLTLIATANQGSEATYESGFVIDKFPISRPNLTFSTLTVSNMSPEDSSIYLCSVDWTGGHSFNGYTFGSGTRLTVV.

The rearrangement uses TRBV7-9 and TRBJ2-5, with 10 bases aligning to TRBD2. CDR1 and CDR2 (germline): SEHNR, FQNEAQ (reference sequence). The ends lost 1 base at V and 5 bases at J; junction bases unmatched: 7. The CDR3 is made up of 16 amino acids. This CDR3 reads CASSLGLAGGGETQYF. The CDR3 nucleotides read TGTGCCAGCAGCTTAGGCTTAGCGGGAGGAGGGGAGACCCAGTACTTC.

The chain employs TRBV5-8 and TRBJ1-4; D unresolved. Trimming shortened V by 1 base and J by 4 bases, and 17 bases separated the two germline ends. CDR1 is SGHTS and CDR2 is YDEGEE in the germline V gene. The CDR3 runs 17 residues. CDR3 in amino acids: CASSLYIRDILNEKLFF. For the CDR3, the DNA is TGTGCCAGCAGCTTGTATATTCGTGACATTCTTAATGAAAAACTGTTTTTT.

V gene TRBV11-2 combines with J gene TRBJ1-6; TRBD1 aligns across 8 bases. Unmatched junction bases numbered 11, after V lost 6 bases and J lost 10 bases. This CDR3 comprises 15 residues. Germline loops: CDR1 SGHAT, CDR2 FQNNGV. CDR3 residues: CASSVGQGPRSPLHF. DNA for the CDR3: TGTGCCAGCAGTGTTGGACAGGGCCCACGATCACCCCTCCACTTT.

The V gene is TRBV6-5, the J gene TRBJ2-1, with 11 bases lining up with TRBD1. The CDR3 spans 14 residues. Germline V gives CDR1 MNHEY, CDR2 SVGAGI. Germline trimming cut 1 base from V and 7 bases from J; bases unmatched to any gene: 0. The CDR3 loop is CASSYWDRGNEQFF. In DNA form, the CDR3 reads TGTGCCAGCAGTTACTGGGACAGGGGGAATGAGCAGTTCTTC.

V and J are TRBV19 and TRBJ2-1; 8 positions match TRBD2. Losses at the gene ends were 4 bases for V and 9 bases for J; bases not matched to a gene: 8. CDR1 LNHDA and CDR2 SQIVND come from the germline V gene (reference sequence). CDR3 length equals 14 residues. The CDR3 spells CASSNTRGGGEQFF. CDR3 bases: TGTGCCAGTAGTAACACACGGGGGGGCGGTGAGCAGTTCTTC.

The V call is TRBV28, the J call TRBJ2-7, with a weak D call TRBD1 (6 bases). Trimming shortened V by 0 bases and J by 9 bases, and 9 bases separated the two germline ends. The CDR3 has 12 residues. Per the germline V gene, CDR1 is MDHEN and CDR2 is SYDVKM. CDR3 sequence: CASSLWDSRQYF. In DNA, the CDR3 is TGTGCCAGCAGTTTATGGGACAGCCGGCAGTACTTC. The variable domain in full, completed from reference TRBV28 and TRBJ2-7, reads DVKVTQSSRYLVKRTGEKVFLECVQDMDHENMFWYRQDPGLGLRLIYFSYDVKMKEKGDIPEGYSVSREKKERFSLILESASTNQTSMYLCASSLWDSRQYFGPGTRLTVT.

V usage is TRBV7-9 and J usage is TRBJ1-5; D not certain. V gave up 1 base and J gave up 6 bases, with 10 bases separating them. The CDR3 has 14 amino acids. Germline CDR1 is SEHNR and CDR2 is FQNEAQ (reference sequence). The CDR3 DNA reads TGTGCCAGCAGCTTAGATTACGGGAGTCAGCCCCAGCATTTT. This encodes CASSLDYGSQPQHF.

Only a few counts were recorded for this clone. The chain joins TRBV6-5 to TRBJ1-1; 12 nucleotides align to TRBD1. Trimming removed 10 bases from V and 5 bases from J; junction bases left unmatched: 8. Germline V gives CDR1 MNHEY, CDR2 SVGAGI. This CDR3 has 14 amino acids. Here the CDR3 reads CANSGTGGRTEAFF. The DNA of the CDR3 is TGTGCCAACTCCGGGACAGGGGGCCGGACTGAAGCTTTCTTT.

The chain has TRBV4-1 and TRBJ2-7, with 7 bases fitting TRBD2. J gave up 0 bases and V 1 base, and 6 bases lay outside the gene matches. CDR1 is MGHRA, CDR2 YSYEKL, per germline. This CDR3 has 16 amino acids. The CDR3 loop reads CASSQGASGHSYEQYF. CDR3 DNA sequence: TGCGCCAGCAGCCAAGGGGCTAGCGGACACTCCTACGAGCAGTACTTC.

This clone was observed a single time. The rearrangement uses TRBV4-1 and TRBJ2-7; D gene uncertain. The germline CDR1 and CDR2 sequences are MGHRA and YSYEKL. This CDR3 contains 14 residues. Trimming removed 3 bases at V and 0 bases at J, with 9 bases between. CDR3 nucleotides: TGCGCCAGCAGCCAGACTCTAATCTCCTACGAGCAGTACTTC. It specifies CASSQTLISYEQYF.

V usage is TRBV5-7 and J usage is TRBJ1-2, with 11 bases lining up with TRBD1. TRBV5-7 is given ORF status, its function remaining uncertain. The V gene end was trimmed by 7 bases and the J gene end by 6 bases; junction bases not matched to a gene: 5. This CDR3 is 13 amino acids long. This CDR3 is CASGDRGGNGYTF. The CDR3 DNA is TGTGCCAGCGGGGACAGGGGGGGAAATGGCTACACCTTC.

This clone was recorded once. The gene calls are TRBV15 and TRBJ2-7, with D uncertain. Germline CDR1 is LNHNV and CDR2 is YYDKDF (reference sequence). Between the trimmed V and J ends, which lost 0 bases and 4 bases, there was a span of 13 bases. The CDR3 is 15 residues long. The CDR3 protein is CATSRERSTRYEQYF. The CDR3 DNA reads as TGTGCCACCAGCAGAGAAAGGAGCACCAGATACGAGCAGTACTTC.

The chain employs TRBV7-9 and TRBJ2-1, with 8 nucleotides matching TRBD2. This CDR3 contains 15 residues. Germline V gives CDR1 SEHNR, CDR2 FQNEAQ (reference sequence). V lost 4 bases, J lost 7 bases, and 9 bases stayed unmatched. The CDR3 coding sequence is TGTGCCAGCAGCTCCCTGCGGGGGGCATCGAATGAGCAGTTCTTC. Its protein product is CASSSLRGASNEQFF. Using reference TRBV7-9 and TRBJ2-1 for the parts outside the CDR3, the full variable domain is DTGVSQNPRHKITKRGQNVTFRCDPISEHNRLYWYRQTLGQGPEFLTYFQNEAQLEKSRLLSDRFSAERPKGSFSTLEIQRTEQGDSAMYLCASSSLRGASNEQFFGPGTRLTVL.

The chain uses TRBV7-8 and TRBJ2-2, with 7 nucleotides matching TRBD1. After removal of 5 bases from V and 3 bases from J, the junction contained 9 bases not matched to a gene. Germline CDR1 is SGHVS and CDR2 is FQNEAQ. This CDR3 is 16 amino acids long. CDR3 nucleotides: TGTGCCAGCAGCCCCCAAGAGGGGGCTCACACCGGGGAGCTGTTTTTT. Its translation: CASSPQEGAHTGELFF.

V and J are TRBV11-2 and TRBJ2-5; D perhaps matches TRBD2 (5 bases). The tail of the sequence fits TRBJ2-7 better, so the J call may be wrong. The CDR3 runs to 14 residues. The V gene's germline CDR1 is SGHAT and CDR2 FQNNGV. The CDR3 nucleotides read TGTGCCAGCAGCTTTGGCGGAGCGGTATACGAGCAGTACTTC. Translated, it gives CASSFGGAVYEQYF.

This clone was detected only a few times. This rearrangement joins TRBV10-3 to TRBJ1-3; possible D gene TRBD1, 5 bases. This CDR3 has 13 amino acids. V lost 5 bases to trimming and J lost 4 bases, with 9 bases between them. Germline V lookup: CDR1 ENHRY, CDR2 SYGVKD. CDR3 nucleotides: TGTGCCATCAGTCTGACAGAAGGAAACACCATATATTTT. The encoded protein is CAISLTEGNTIYF.

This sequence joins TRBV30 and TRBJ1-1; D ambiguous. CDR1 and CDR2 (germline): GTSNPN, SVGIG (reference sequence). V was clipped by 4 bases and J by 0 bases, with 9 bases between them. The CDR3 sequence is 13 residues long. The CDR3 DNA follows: TGTGCCTGGACCTCACAGCTGAACACTGAAGCTTTCTTT. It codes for CAWTSQLNTEAFF. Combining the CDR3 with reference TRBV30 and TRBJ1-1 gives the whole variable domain SQTIHQWPATLVQPVGSPLSLECTVEGTSNPNLYWYRQAAGRGLQLLFYSVGIGQISSEVPQNLSASRPQDRQFILSSKKLLLSDSGFYLCAWTSQLNTEAFFGQGTRLTVV.